Reported below is one TCR beta chain. What it binds is unknown. These data originate in a study of OX40 agonist ivuxolimab in advanced cancers. About the research overall: Among those treated, three patients had partial responses, one with hepatocellular carcinoma and two with cutaneous melanoma. General observations from the study: In CD8+ T cells, expanded clones were on average more numerous than in CD4+.

Profiled with immunoSEQ multiplex PCR; TCRdb holds only in-frame clones, not every one. Among about 72,000 clones listed, 89% were seen once. Sampling times: baseline, cycle 4 day 1, cycle 7 day 1. Germline V CDR1 and CDR2: MNHNY, SVGAGI (reference sequence). Trimming took off 11 bases at V and 4 bases at J, with 14 bases between the two ends. The CDR3 is 12 amino acids. The chain combines TRBV6-6 with TRBJ1-1, with D uncertain. The clonotype was recovered from an adult with an advanced solid tumor such as melanoma, head and neck, liver or kidney cancer. The sample consisted of CD4+ or CD8+ T cells sorted from blood, taken in a trial of the OX40 agonist ivuxolimab. CDR3 sequence: CAGEGAGTEAFF. The CDR3 region has the DNA TGTGCCGGGGAGGGCGCGGGCACTGAAGCTTTCTTT.